The rows below give T cell receptor beta chains drawn from one sample of a study of CD8+CD57+ T cells in acquired aplastic anemia. MiXCR, applied by TCRdb to the reads, yields one record per CDR3 protein. The repertoire consists of under 200,000 distinct CDR3 sequences, with about three fifths occurring once and the leading ten covering under 50%. The sample comprised sorted CD4+, CD8+, or CD8+CD57+ T cells (not recorded which) from PBMCs. The receptor source for this set is a human donor in good health. Both conserved end residues are part of each CDR3. D genes are given only for firm matches. Only some rows state a clone size, as once, few, many or a class for expanded clones.

CASSTRDRGAVTGELFF,TGTGCCAGCAGTACCCGGGACAGGGGAGCTGTCACCGGGGAGCTGTTTTTT,TRBJ2-2,TRBD1,.,TRBV6-2/TRBV6-3
CATRPDGTAYNEQFF,TGTGCCACCAGACCAGACGGGACCGCCTACAATGAGCAGTTCTTC,TRBJ2-1,.,.,TRBV24-1
CASSLGYGEQYF,TGTGCCAGCAGCTTAGGGTATGGCGAGCAGTACTTC,TRBJ2-7,.,.,TRBV7-2
CASSERALLNTEAFF,TGTGCCAGCAGCGAAAGGGCACTTTTGAACACTGAAGCTTTCTTT,TRBJ1-1,.,few,TRBV27
CASSRQGVDQPQHF,TGTGCCAGCAGTCGACAGGGGGTTGATCAGCCCCAGCATTTT,TRBJ1-5,TRBD1,.,TRBV2
CASSLGLAGRETQYF,TGTGCCAGCAGTTTAGGACTAGCGGGAAGGGAGACCCAGTACTTC,TRBJ2-5,TRBD2,.,TRBV27
CASRDGTVGGYTF,TGTGCCAGCAGAGACGGGACGGTCGGAGGCTACACCTTC,TRBJ1-2,.,.,TRBV27
CASSAGGNSPLHF,TGTGCCAGCAGCGCAGGGGGGAATTCACCCCTCCACTTT,TRBJ1-6,TRBD1,.,TRBV25-1
CASSLVGAIQETQYF,TGCGCCAGCAGCTTGGTTGGGGCTATTCAAGAGACCCAGTACTTC,TRBJ2-5,.,.,TRBV5-1
CSARRGQGLYSNQPQHF,TGCAGTGCGCGGAGGGGACAGGGATTGTATAGCAATCAGCCCCAGCATTTC,TRBJ1-5,TRBD1,.,TRBV20-1
CASRLAGGSGEQFF,TGTGCCAGCAGACTAGCGGGAGGTAGTGGTGAGCAGTTCTTC,TRBJ2-1,TRBD2,.,TRBV7-2
CATSDLMNEQFF,TGTGCCACCAGTGATTTGATGAATGAGCAGTTCTTC,TRBJ2-1,.,.,TRBV24-1
CSARSIQETQYF,TGCAGTGCTCGCAGTATACAAGAGACCCAGTACTTC,TRBJ2-5,.,.,TRBV20-1
CATSPTNPYGYTF,TGTGCCACCAGCCCAACCAACCCCTATGGCTACACCTTC,TRBJ1-2,.,.,TRBV15
CASSQDQGSGANVLTF,TGTGCCAGCAGCCAAGATCAGGGCTCTGGGGCCAACGTCCTGACTTTC,TRBJ2-6,.,many,TRBV4-2
CSARSLGWVEQYF,TGCAGTGCCCGCAGTTTGGGGTGGGTCGAGCAGTACTTC,TRBJ2-7,.,.,TRBV20-1
CASSLWGFSYEQYF,TGTGCCAGCAGCTTGTGGGGATTCAGCTACGAGCAGTACTTC,TRBJ2-7,.,once,TRBV5-5
CASSQGQSYNSPLHF,TGTGCCAGCAGCCAGGGACAGTCTTATAATTCACCCCTCCACTTT,TRBJ1-6,TRBD1,few,TRBV2
CASSVGSSYNSPLHF,TGTGCCAGCAGCGTAGGTAGCTCCTATAATTCACCCCTCCACTTT,TRBJ1-6,.,.,TRBV9
CASSLFPSRVFDIQYF,TGTGCCAGCAGCTTATTCCCCTCTCGGGTATTCGACATTCAGTACTTC,TRBJ2-4,.,many,TRBV7-9
CSAPRASGSEQYF,TGCAGTGCTCCCCGGGCTAGCGGGAGCGAGCAGTACTTC,TRBJ2-7,TRBD2,.,TRBV20-1
CASSSRDSGNTIYF,TGTGCCAGCAGCTCCCGGGACTCTGGAAACACCATATATTTT,TRBJ1-3,.,.,TRBV7-9
CASSPPGLAGVEQFF,TGTGCCAGCAGCCCGCCGGGACTAGCGGGGGTCGAGCAGTTCTTC,TRBJ2-1,TRBD2,.,TRBV7-9
CASSEADLSSYNEQFF,TGTGCCAGCAGTGAGGCGGATCTAAGCTCCTACAATGAGCAGTTCTTC,TRBJ2-1,.,many,TRBV2
CASSLRVSAYEQYF,TGTGCCAGCAGTTTAAGAGTATCTGCCTACGAGCAGTACTTC,TRBJ2-7,.,.,TRBV12-3/TRBV12-4
CASSPAGDYGYTF,TGTGCCAGCAGCCCGGCAGGGGACTATGGCTACACCTTC,TRBJ1-2,.,many,TRBV3-1
CASSMGVGIYEQYF,TGTGCCAGTAGTATGGGGGTCGGGATCTACGAGCAGTACTTC,TRBJ2-7,.,once,TRBV25-1
CASSQARNTGELFF,TGCGCCAGCAGCCAAGCAAGGAACACCGGGGAGCTGTTTTTT,TRBJ2-2,.,many,TRBV4-1
CASSLTEGAHRGYTF,TGCGCCAGCAGCTTGACGGAGGGGGCGCATCGCGGCTACACCTTC,TRBJ1-2,TRBD1,.,TRBV5-1
CATRVEVWETQYF,TGTGCCACCAGAGTGGAGGTTTGGGAGACCCAGTACTTC,TRBJ2-5,.,once,TRBV2
CSARDLRSGLAGIEQYF,TGCAGTGCTAGAGATCTTCGGTCGGGGCTAGCGGGAATCGAGCAGTACTTC,TRBJ2-7,TRBD2,.,TRBV20-1
CASSISVTGELFF,TGTGCCAGTAGTATATCGGTAACTGGGGAGCTGTTTTTT,TRBJ2-2,.,many,TRBV19
CASSQVKGYEQYF,TGTGCCAGCAGCCAAGTTAAGGGCTACGAGCAGTACTTC,TRBJ2-7,.,.,TRBV9
CASSQEGTGPGANVLTF,TGTGCCAGCAGCCAAGAAGGTACAGGGCCCGGGGCCAACGTCCTGACTTTC,TRBJ2-6,.,many,TRBV14
CATSRDLGGYGYTF,TGTGCCACCAGCAGAGATCTGGGGGGTTATGGCTACACCTTC,TRBJ1-2,.,.,TRBV15
CASSRGQPNEQFF,TGTGCCAGCAGCCGGGGACAGCCTAATGAGCAGTTCTTC,TRBJ2-1,TRBD1,.,TRBV9
CASSPWRSSTDTQYF,TGTGCCAGCAGTCCCTGGCGATCAAGCACAGATACGCAGTATTTT,TRBJ2-3,.,.,TRBV12-3/TRBV12-4